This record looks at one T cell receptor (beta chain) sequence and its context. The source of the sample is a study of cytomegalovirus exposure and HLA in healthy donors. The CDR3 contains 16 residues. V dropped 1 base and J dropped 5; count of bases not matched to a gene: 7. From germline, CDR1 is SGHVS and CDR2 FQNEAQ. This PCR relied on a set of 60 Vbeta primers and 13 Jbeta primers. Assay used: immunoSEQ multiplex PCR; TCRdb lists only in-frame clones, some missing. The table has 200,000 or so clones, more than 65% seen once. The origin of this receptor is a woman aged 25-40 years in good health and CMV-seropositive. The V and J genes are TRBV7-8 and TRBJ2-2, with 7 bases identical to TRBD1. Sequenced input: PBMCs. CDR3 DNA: TGTGCCAGCAGCTTAGGCTACAGGGGCGGTACCGGGGAGCTGTTTTTT. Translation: CASSLGYRGGTGELFF.